These 18 T cell receptor beta chains were sequenced from one sample in a study of early T cells in non-severe SARS-CoV-2 infection. TCRdb re-called the 5' RACE reads through MiXCR, storing one row per CDR3 protein. The sample consists of 60,000 or so distinct CDR3 sequences, about 12% of them appearing once. The sample consisted of whole blood. The receptors were sampled from an adult who was a healthcare worker with PCR-confirmed SARS-CoV-2 infection or an uninfected control (not recorded which).

This clonotype was counted many times. V gene TRBV7-2 combines with J gene TRBJ2-2; D call uncertain. The germline V gene has CDR1 SGHTA and CDR2 FQGNSA. The CDR3 spans 14 residues. The V end lost 6 bases, the J end lost 4 bases, and 12 bases lay between the germline ends. CDR3 nucleotides: TGTGCCAGCAGTCGACCACAGATCACCGGGGAGCTGTTTTTT. Translation gives CASSRPQITGELFF.

This clonotype was seen at least ten times. The chain recombines TRBV3-1 with TRBJ2-3, with D unclear. In germline, CDR1 is LGHDT, CDR2 YNNKEL (reference sequence). This CDR3 is 14 amino acids long. V lost 2 bases, J lost 1 base, and 7 bases lay in between. As DNA, the CDR3 is TGTGCCAGCAGCCAACGTCTACGCACAGATACGCAGTATTTT. Its translation is CASSQRLRTDTQYF.

This clonotype was picked up many times. The J gene is TRBJ2-7, the V gene TRBV4-3; possibly TRBD2 for D (5 bases). The CDR3 runs to 15 residues. Germline V gene data show CDR1 as LGHNA and CDR2 as YSLEER. Trimming removed 10 bases at V and 0 bases at J, with 19 bases between. The DNA for the CDR3 is TGCGCCAACCCTACCCCGGCGGACTCCTCCTACGAGCAGTACTTC. This codes for CANPTPADSSYEQYF.

This clonotype was recorded many times. The gene calls are TRBV6-2 or TRBV6-3 and TRBJ2-7; D gene uncertain. V dropped 2 bases and J dropped 5 bases, with 4 bases sitting between them. The CDR3 loop spans 11 amino acids. From germline, CDR1 is MNHEY and CDR2 SVGEGT. The CDR3 loop is CASSYLDEQYF. The CDR3, as DNA: TGTGCCAGCAGTTACCTGGACGAGCAGTACTTC.

In this sample, this clonotype turned up many times. The chain is built from TRBV12-3 or TRBV12-4 and TRBJ1-1; 9 bases fit TRBD1. J was trimmed by 11 bases and V by 6 bases; bases with no gene match: 13. CDR3 length: 14 residues. The CDR3 spells CASRSSGTGGWAFF. In DNA, the CDR3 is TGTGCCAGCAGATCATCCGGAACAGGGGGCTGGGCTTTCTTT.

The V and J genes are TRBV7-8 and TRBJ2-5, with D perhaps given as TRBD1 or TRBD2 (6 bases each). V was trimmed by 4 bases and J by 5 bases, leaving 17 bases between them. The CDR3 consists of 15 residues. Per germline, CDR1 SGHVS and CDR2 FQNEAQ. The CDR3 loop is CASSSEGGYGETQYF. CDR3 DNA: TGTGCCAGCAGCTCCGAGGGGGGCTATGGCGAGACCCAGTACTTC.

The chain employs TRBV5-1 and TRBJ1-1; D might be TRBD1 (5 bases). CDR1 is SGHRS, CDR2 YFSETQ, per germline. V lost 0 bases and J 0 bases, leaving 9 bases between the germline ends. This CDR3 comprises 15 residues. CDR3 loop: CASSLGGTMNTEAFF. DNA of the CDR3: TGCGCCAGCAGCTTGGGGGGGACGATGAACACTGAAGCTTTCTTT. The full variable domain, in which reference TRBV5-1 and TRBJ1-1 provide the parts outside the CDR3, is KAGVTQTPRYLIKTRGQQVTLSCSPISGHRSVSWYQQTPGQGLQFLFEYFSETQRNKGNFPGRFSGRQFSNSRSEMNVSTLELGDSALYLCASSLGGTMNTEAFFGQGTRLTVV.

This clonotype occurred many times. The rearrangement joins TRBV29-1 to TRBJ1-2; D uncertain. The CDR3 extends over 12 amino acids. Per the germline V gene, CDR1 is SQVTM and CDR2 is ANQGSEA. V was trimmed by 4 bases and J by 8 bases, leaving 14 bases between them. CDR3 residues: CSVVRGGGGYTF. The CDR3 DNA reads as TGCAGCGTTGTACGAGGTGGTGGCGGCTACACCTTC.

This clonotype has at least ten counts. This sequence joins TRBV24-1 and TRBJ2-2; D perhaps matches TRBD2 (6 bases). The V end lost 3 bases, the J end lost 5 bases, and 15 bases lay between the germline ends. The CDR3 has 16 residues. Germline CDR1 is KGHDR and CDR2 is SFDVKD. CDR3 protein: CATSDTRDSGTGELFF. In DNA form, the CDR3 reads TGTGCCACCAGTGATACCCGGGACTCTGGTACCGGGGAGCTGTTTTTT.

This clonotype was found many times. This sequence joins TRBV7-9 and TRBJ2-1, with 8 bases aligning to TRBD1. J lost 7 bases, V lost 5 bases, and 19 bases had no gene match. Looked up from germline, CDR1 is SEHNR and CDR2 is FQNEAQ (reference sequence). This CDR3 contains 18 residues. CDR3 sequence reads: CASSRRTGRLAGGNEQFF. The CDR3 DNA reads as TGTGCCAGCAGCCGCCGGACAGGGAGGCTAGCAGGTGGGAATGAGCAGTTCTTC.

The chain couples TRBV6-2 or TRBV6-3 to TRBJ1-1; D is possibly TRBD1 (6 bases). The CDR3 spans 14 residues. From germline, CDR1 is MNHEY and CDR2 SVGEGT. Trimming pared 7 bases from V and 5 bases from J, leaving 17 bases between. This chain's CDR3 is CASTGGQRGTEAFF. The CDR3 DNA reads TGTGCCAGCACCGGAGGACAGCGGGGGACTGAAGCTTTCTTT.

This clonotype was seen many times. The V call is TRBV6-4, the J call TRBJ2-3; D gene unclear. V was cut by 6 bases and J by 1 base, with 11 bases left in between. The CDR3 covers 14 residues. In germline, CDR1 is MRHNA, CDR2 SNTAGT. CDR3: CASSPTLGTDTQYF. CDR3 bases: TGTGCCAGCAGCCCTACCTTAGGCACAGATACGCAGTATTTT.

This clonotype was counted between two and nine times. The chain is built from TRBV18 and TRBJ1-2; D remains unclear. V lost 3 bases, J lost 6 bases, and 11 bases lay in between. The CDR3 is made up of 13 amino acids. The V gene's germline CDR1 is KGHSH and CDR2 LQKENI. CDR3 protein: CASSPNSADGYTF. In DNA, the CDR3 is TGTGCCAGCTCACCCAACTCTGCTGATGGCTACACCTTC.

The chain is built from TRBV3-1 and TRBJ1-1, with a possible D match to TRBD1 (6 bases). CDR1 and CDR2 (germline): LGHDT, YNNKEL (reference sequence). The CDR3 has 11 amino acids. Trimming pared 5 bases from V and 8 bases from J, leaving 9 bases between. Here the CDR3 reads CASSLGQEAFF. For the CDR3, the DNA is TGTGCCAGCAGCTTAGGACAGGAAGCTTTCTTT. The entire variable domain, with the rest obtained from reference TRBV3-1 and TRBJ1-1, is as follows: DTAVSQTPKYLVTQMGNDKSIKCEQNLGHDTMYWYKQDSKKFLKIMFSYNNKELIINETVPNRFSPKSPDKAHLNLHINSLELGDSAVYFCASSLGQEAFFGQGTRLTVV.

The CDR3 DNA sequence: TGTGCCAGCAGCTTTGCGGGGGGGCCTGGCATTCAGTACTTC. Its translation is CASSFAGGPGIQYF. The rearrangement links TRBV7-2 to TRBJ2-4, with 9 bases lining up with TRBD2. Trimming cost V 3 bases and J 9 bases; bases outside gene matches: 6. CDR1 and CDR2 (germline): SGHTA, FQGNSA. The CDR3 is made up of 14 amino acids. Combining the CDR3 with reference TRBV7-2 and TRBJ2-4 gives the whole variable domain GAGVSQSPSNKVTEKGKDVELRCDPISGHTALYWYRQSLGQGLEFLIYFQGNSAPDKSGLPSDRFSAERTGGSVSTLTIQRTQQEDSAVYLCASSFAGGPGIQYFGAGTRLSVL.

About this clonotype itself: A read error may account for a junction end that differs from germline. The chain employs TRBV6-5 and TRBJ1-1; weak D call: TRBD1 (6 bases). The CDR3 consists of 14 residues. Germline V gene sequence: CDR1 MNHEY, CDR2 SVGAGI. Here the CDR3 reads CASSYGDRDTEVFF. CDR3 DNA sequence: TGTGCCAGCAGTTACGGGGATCGGGACACTGAAGTTTTCTTT.

This clonotype was observed many times. The V and J genes are TRBV12-3 or TRBV12-4 and TRBJ1-4; 7 bases agree with TRBD1. Losses at the gene ends were 6 bases for V and 4 bases for J; bases not matched to a gene: 5. The length of the CDR3 is 14 residues. As DNA, the CDR3 is TGTGCCAGCAGCGACGGGACAGTTAATGAAAAACTGTTTTTT. Residues: CASSDGTVNEKLFF.

This clonotype was seen many times. V and J are TRBV6-1 and TRBJ2-7; TRBD2 matches 13 bases. Germline CDR1 MNHNS, CDR2 SASEGT. The CDR3 has 17 amino acids. Trimming at V came to 6 bases and at J to 3 bases, leaving 11 bases not matched to a gene. CDR3 amino acids: CASRAFLGLAGDYEQYF. CDR3 sequence (DNA): TGTGCCAGCAGAGCCTTCCTCGGACTAGCGGGAGACTACGAGCAGTACTTC.